This passage covers 18 T cell receptor beta chains from one sample sequenced in a study of blood T cell repertoires in COVID-19. Measured with immunoSEQ multiplex PCR; TCRdb has only the in-frame clones, and not every one. The data contain about 170,000 clones, roughly 83% of them singletons. The sequencing sample was made of peripheral blood. Every receptor here comes from a woman aged 60 to 75 with acute or convalescent COVID-19.

This chain uses TRBV11-3 with TRBJ2-3; D unresolved. V dropped 2 bases and J dropped 0 bases, with 3 bases sitting between them. Germline CDR1 and CDR2: SGHNT and YENEEA. The CDR3 runs to 13 residues. The CDR3 DNA reads as TGTGCCAGCAGCTTACGTAGCACAGATACGCAGTATTTT. It encodes CASSLRSTDTQYF.

The chain couples TRBV27 to TRBJ1-4, with a tentative D call TRBD1 (5 bases). This CDR3 has 13 residues. V was pared by 5 bases and J by 15 bases, with 19 bases between. CDR1 and CDR2 from the germline V gene are MNHEY and SMNVEV (reference sequence). The CDR3 DNA reads TGTGCCAGCAGTACACGGGACCGGAGGGAGATGTTTTTT. Translating gives CASSTRDRREMFF.

This sequence joins TRBV7-9 and TRBJ2-7, with 8 nucleotides matching TRBD1. Germline values: CDR1 SEHNR, CDR2 FQNEAQ (reference sequence). This CDR3 spans 13 amino acids. The V and J ends lost 7 bases and 3 bases, in that order; junction bases with no gene match: 5. The CDR3 DNA reads as TGTGCCAGCAAACCTGGACAGGGCTACGAGCAGTACTTC. Its translation: CASKPGQGYEQYF.

V and J are TRBV3-1 (or the pseudogene TRBV3-2) and TRBJ2-1; 10 bases are a match to TRBD2. The V gene's germline CDR1 is LGHDT and CDR2 YNNKEL (reference sequence). The CDR3 runs to 16 residues. V gave up 0 bases and J gave up 7 bases; unmatched junction bases: 6. The CDR3 DNA follows: TGTGCCAGCAGCCAAGATCGAGCGGGGGGGTTTAATGAGCAGTTCTTC. This encodes CASSQDRAGGFNEQFF.

This sequence joins TRBV7-9 and TRBJ2-5; 7 bases are a match to TRBD1. The V and J ends lost 5 bases and 4 bases, in that order; junction bases with no gene match: 4. Germline V CDR1 and CDR2: SEHNR, FQNEAQ (reference sequence). This CDR3 region has 13 residues. CDR3 sequence (DNA): TGTGCCAGCAGCACTAGGGGGCGAGAGACCCAGTACTTC. Translated: CASSTRGRETQYF.

The chain couples TRBV5-1 to TRBJ1-6, with D tentatively TRBD1 (6 bases). Germline CDR1 reads SGHRS; CDR2 reads YFSETQ. V was trimmed by 3 bases and J by 4 bases, leaving 11 bases between them. The CDR3 extends over 15 amino acids. CDR3 DNA sequence: TGCGCCAGCAGCTCGGACGGACAGTATAATTCACCCCTCCACTTT. The encoded protein is CASSSDGQYNSPLHF.

This sequence joins TRBV18 and TRBJ2-6; TRBD1 matches 8 bases. The trim removed 6 bases at V and 0 bases at J, leaving 13 bases unmatched. The V gene's germline CDR1 is KGHSH and CDR2 LQKENI. This CDR3 is built from 19 residues. CDR3 in DNA: TGTGCCAGCTCGCCCGGACAGGGCTACTTCTCCTCTGGGGCCAACGTCCTGACTTTC. It is translated as CASSPGQGYFSSGANVLTF.

This clone has only a few counts. The chain combines TRBV7-9 with TRBJ1-2; D is unclear. V shed 0 bases and J shed 8 bases, with 10 bases lying between them. Per germline, CDR1 SEHNR and CDR2 FQNEAQ (reference sequence). The CDR3 extends over 13 amino acids. The CDR3 loop is CASSLANPRGYTF. DNA of the CDR3: TGTGCCAGCAGCTTAGCAAACCCTCGGGGCTACACCTTC. The whole variable domain, remainder taken from reference TRBV7-9 and TRBJ1-2, is DTGVSQNPRHKITKRGQNVTFRCDPISEHNRLYWYRQTLGQGPEFLTYFQNEAQLEKSRLLSDRFSAERPKGSFSTLEIQRTEQGDSAMYLCASSLANPRGYTFGSGTRLTVV.

The chain carries TRBV12-3 or TRBV12-4 and TRBJ2-7, with a tentative D call TRBD2 (6 bases). Trimming stripped 6 bases from V and 4 bases from J, with 13 bases between. The CDR3 covers 13 residues. DNA for the CDR3: TGTGCCAGCAGGATTAGCGCGGGATACGAGCAGTACTTC. Residues: CASRISAGYEQYF.

This sequence joins TRBV9 and TRBJ2-2; 7 positions match TRBD1. V gave up 4 bases and J gave up 1 base; unmatched junction bases: 10. CDR3 length: 17 residues. Germline CDR1 and CDR2: SGDLS and YYNGEE. The CDR3 DNA reads TGTGCCAGCAGCCCCTTCTGGACAGGAAAGAACACCGGGGAGCTGTTTTTT. It encodes CASSPFWTGKNTGELFF.

This clone was seen more than once but under ten times. This sequence joins TRBV29-1 and TRBJ2-7; 7 bases line up with TRBD1. V gave up 4 bases and J gave up 0 bases; unmatched junction bases: 6. This CDR3 region has 14 residues. Germline V lookup: CDR1 SQVTM, CDR2 ANQGSEA. CDR3: CSVAGQASSYEQYF. CDR3 sequence (DNA): TGCAGCGTTGCCGGACAGGCGAGCTCCTACGAGCAGTACTTC.

The chain is built from TRBV6-6 and TRBJ1-6, with D maybe TRBD1 (5 bases). Trimming removed 6 bases from V and 7 bases from J, with 13 bases in between. The CDR3 runs to 14 residues. CDR1 and CDR2 from the germline V gene are MNHNY and SVGAGI (reference sequence). The CDR3 region is CASRPDSSNSPLHF. CDR3 DNA sequence: TGTGCCAGCAGGCCCGACAGCTCCAATTCACCCCTCCACTTT.

This clone was detected once. This rearrangement joins TRBV5-4 to TRBJ2-7, with 9 bases aligning to TRBD1. CDR3 size: 14 residues. V lost 2 bases, J lost 2 bases, and 2 bases stayed unmatched. From germline, CDR1 is SGHNT and CDR2 YYREEE (reference sequence). The CDR3 nucleotides are TGTGCCAGCAGCTTTAGGACAGGGGCCTACGAGCAGTACTTC. Translation: CASSFRTGAYEQYF.

The V call is TRBV6-2 or TRBV6-3, the J call TRBJ2-7; D is possibly TRBD2 (6 bases). Trimming removed 4 bases at V and 3 bases at J, with 13 bases between. The CDR3 totals 14 residues. Per the germline V gene, CDR1 is MNHEY and CDR2 is SVGEGT. CDR3 sequence (DNA): TGTGCCAGCAGTTTTCTAGCGAGACTCTACGAGCAGTACTTC. Translating it yields CASSFLARLYEQYF.

The chain carries TRBV15 and TRBJ1-5; TRBD1 agrees at 9 bases. Per the germline V gene, CDR1 is LNHNV and CDR2 is YYDKDF (reference sequence). The ends lost 5 bases at V and 9 bases at J; junction bases unmatched: 8. This CDR3 has 14 residues. Here the CDR3 DNA reads TGTGCCACCAGCGGACAGGGGAGCCTTCGGCCCCAGCATTTT. Translation gives CATSGQGSLRPQHF.

The chain couples TRBV11-2 to TRBJ2-4; a weak D match, TRBD1 (6 bases). CDR1 and CDR2 (germline): SGHAT, FQNNGV. The ends were cut back, 3 bases at V and 5 bases at J, with 17 bases in the middle. This CDR3 spans 16 amino acids. CDR3 nucleotides: TGTGCCAGCAGCTTTGGGACAAGTTGGATGGAAAACATTCAGTACTTC. Translation gives CASSFGTSWMENIQYF.

J is TRBJ2-3 and V is TRBV6-1, with D possibly matching TRBD2 (5 bases). Deletions cut 1 base from V and 3 bases from J, with 14 bases between. Germline V CDR1 and CDR2: MNHNS, SASEGT. The CDR3 spans 16 residues. This CDR3 is CASSEGPQRGTDTQYF. The CDR3 bases are TGTGCCAGCAGTGAAGGCCCCCAGAGAGGGACAGATACGCAGTATTTT.

The V and J genes are TRBV6-2 or TRBV6-3 and TRBJ2-2; possible D gene TRBD2, 5 bases. V gave up 6 bases and J gave up 4 bases, with 9 bases separating them. The CDR3 sequence is 13 residues long. Germline values: CDR1 MNHEY, CDR2 SVGEGT. DNA for the CDR3: TGTGCCAGCAGGCCTAGCCGCACCGGGGAGCTGTTTTTT. Residues: CASRPSRTGELFF.